The 3 T cell receptor beta chains given below trace back to one sample, sequenced in a study of Ad26.COV2.S vaccination and SARS-CoV-2 variants. Some clones are missing from TCRdb's copy, which holds only in-frame ones; the method was immunoSEQ multiplex PCR. The sample has about 350,000 clones; about 90% are singletons. The sequences come from peripheral blood, collected after recovery from COVID-19. The origin of the receptors is a human donor who had recovered from COVID-19.

The chain has TRBV9 and TRBJ2-2; TRBD2 might be the D (6 bases). Germline V gene data show CDR1 as SGDLS and CDR2 as YYNGEE. This CDR3 has 15 residues. The V gene lost 0 bases and the J gene lost 4 bases, with 10 bases spanning the gap. CDR3 coding DNA: TGTGCCAGCAGCGTAGGCACTAGCTTCACCGGGGAGCTGTTTTTT. Its protein product is CASSVGTSFTGELFF.

The rearrangement joins TRBV11-2 to TRBJ1-5; no reliable D call. Germline V lookup: CDR1 SGHAT, CDR2 FQNNGV. This CDR3 region has 14 residues. Deletions cut 5 bases from V and 0 bases from J, with 8 bases between. CDR3 nucleotides: TGTGCCAGCAGCCCTCGATATAGCAATCAGCCCCAGCATTTT. Translation: CASSPRYSNQPQHF.

The genes are TRBV4-2 and TRBJ1-2; TRBD1 agrees at 9 bases. CDR3 length: 15 amino acids. Losses at the gene ends were 3 bases for V and 4 bases for J; bases not matched to a gene: 6. CDR1 and CDR2 (germline): LGHNA, YNFKEQ. The chain's CDR3 is CASSQDRGHIYGYTF. The CDR3 DNA is TGTGCCAGCAGCCAGGACAGGGGTCATATCTATGGCTACACCTTC.